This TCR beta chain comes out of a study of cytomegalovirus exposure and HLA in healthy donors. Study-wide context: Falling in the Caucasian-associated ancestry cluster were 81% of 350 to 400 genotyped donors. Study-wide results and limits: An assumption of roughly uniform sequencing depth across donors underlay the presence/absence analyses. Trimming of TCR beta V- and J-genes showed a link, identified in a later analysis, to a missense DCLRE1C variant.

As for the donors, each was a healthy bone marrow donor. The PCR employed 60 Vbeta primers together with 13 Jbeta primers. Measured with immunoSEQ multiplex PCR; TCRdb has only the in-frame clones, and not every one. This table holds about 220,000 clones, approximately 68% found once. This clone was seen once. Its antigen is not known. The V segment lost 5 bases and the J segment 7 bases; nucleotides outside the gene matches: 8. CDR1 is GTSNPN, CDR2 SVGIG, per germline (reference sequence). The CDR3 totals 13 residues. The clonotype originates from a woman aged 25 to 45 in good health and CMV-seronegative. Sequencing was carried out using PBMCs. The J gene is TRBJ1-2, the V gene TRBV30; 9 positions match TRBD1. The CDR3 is CAWDRDRAAGYTF. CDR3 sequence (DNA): TGTGCCTGGGACCGGGACAGGGCTGCTGGCTACACCTTC.